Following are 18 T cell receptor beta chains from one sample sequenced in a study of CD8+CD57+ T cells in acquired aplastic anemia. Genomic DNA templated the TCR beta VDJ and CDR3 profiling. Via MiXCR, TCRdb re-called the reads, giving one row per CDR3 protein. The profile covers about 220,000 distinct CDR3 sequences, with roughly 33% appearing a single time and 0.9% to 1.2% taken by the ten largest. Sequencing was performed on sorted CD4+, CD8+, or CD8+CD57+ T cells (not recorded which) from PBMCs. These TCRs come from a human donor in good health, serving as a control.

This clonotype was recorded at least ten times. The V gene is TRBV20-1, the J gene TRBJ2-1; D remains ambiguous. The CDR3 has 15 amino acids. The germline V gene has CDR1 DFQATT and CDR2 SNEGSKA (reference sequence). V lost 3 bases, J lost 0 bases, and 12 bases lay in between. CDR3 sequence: CSARLRTSSYNEQFF. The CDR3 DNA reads TGCAGTGCTAGGCTGCGGACGAGCTCCTACAATGAGCAGTTCTTC.

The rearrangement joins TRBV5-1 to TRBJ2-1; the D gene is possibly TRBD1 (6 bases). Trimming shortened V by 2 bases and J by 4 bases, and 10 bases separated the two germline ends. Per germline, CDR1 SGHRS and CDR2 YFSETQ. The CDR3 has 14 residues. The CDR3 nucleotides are TGCGCCAGCAGCTTAAGAACAGGGTACAATGAGCAGTTCTTC. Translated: CASSLRTGYNEQFF.

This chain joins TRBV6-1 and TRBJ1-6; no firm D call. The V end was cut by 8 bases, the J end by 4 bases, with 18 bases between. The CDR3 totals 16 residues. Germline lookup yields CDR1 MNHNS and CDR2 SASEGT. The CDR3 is CASRPPIFGYNSPLHF. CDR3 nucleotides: TGTGCCAGCCGGCCCCCCATTTTCGGATATAATTCACCCCTCCACTTT.

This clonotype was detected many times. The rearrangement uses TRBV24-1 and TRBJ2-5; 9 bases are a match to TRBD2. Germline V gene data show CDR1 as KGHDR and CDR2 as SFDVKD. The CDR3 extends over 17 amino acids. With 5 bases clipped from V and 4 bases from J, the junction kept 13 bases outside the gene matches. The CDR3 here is CATSALLGREGRETQYF. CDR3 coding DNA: TGTGCCACCAGTGCATTATTAGGGCGGGAGGGCAGAGAGACCCAGTACTTC.

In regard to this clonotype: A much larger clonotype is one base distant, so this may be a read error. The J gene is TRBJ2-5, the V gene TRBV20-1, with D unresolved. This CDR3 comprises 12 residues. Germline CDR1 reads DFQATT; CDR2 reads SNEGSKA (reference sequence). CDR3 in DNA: TGCAGTGCTAGTACAGCACAAGAGACCCGGTACTTC. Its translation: CSASTAQETRYF.

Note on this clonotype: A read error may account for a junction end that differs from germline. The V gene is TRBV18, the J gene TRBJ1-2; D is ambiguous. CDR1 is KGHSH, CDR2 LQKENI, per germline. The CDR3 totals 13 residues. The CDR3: CAGSPPSRYGYTF. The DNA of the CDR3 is TGTGCCGGCTCACCACCCTCCAGATATGGCTACACCTTC.

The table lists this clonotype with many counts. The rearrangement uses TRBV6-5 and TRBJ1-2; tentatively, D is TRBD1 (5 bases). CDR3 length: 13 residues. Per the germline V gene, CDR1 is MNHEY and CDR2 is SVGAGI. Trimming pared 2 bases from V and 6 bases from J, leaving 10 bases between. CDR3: CASSYGQGNGYTF. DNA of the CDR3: TGTGCCAGCAGTTACGGCCAGGGAAATGGCTACACCTTC.

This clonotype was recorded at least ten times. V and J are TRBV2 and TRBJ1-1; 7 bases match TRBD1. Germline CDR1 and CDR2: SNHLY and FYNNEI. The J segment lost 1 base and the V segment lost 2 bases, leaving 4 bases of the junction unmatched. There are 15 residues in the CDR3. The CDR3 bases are TGTGCCAGCAGTGAAATGGGACAGCCGAACACTGAAGCTTTCTTT. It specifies CASSEMGQPNTEAFF.

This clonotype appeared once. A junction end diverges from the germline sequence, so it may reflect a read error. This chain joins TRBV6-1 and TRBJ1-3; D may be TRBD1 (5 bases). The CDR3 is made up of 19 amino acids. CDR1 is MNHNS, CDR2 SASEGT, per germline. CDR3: CASSESRSLAQAGGSTIYF. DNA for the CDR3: TGTGCCAGCAGTGAAAGTCGCAGCCTCGCCCAGGCGGGGGGAAGCACCATATATTTT.

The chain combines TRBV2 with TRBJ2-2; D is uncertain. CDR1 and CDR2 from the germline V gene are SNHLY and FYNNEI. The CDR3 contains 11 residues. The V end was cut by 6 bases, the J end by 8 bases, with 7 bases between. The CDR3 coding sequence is TGTGCCAGCAGGGACCCTGGGGAGCTGTTTTTT. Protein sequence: CASRDPGELFF.

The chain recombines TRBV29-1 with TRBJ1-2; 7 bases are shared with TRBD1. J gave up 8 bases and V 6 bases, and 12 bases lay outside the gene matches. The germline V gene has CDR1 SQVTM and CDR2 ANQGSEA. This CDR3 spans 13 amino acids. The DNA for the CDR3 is TGCAGCGTATATCAGGGGGGCGATCTGGGCTACACCTTC. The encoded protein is CSVYQGGDLGYTF.

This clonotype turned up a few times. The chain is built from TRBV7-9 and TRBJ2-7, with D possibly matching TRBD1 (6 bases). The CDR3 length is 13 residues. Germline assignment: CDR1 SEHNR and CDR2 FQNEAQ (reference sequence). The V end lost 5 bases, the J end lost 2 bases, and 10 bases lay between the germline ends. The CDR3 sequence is CASSTQGTYEQYF. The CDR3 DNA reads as TGTGCCAGCAGCACACAGGGTACCTACGAGCAGTACTTC. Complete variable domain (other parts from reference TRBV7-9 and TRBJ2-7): DTGVSQNPRHKITKRGQNVTFRCDPISEHNRLYWYRQTLGQGPEFLTYFQNEAQLEKSRLLSDRFSAERPKGSFSTLEIQRTEQGDSAMYLCASSTQGTYEQYFGPGTRLTVT.

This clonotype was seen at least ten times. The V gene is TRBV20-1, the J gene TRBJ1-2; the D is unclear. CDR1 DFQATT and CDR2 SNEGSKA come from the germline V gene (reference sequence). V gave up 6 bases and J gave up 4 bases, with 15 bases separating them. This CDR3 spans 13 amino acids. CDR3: CSAVDYHGYGYTF. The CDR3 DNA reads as TGCAGTGCCGTCGACTATCATGGCTATGGCTACACCTTC.

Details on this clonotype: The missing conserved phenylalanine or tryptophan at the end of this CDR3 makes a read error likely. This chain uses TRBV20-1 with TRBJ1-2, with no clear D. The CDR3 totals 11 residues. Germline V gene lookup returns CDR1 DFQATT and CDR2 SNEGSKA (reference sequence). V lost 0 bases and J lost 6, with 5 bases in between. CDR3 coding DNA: TGCAGTGCTAGAGAAAACCATGGCTACACCTCC. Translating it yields CSARENHGYTS.

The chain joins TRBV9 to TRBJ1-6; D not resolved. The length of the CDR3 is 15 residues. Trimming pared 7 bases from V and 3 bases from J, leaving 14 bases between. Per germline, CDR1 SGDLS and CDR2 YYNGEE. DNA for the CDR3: TGTGCCAGCTCACCAGCCCGGGACTATAATTCACCCCTCCACTTT. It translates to CASSPARDYNSPLHF.

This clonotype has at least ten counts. The CDR3 sequence: CASSRKETQYF. CDR3 DNA: TGTGCCAGCAGTCGAAAAGAGACCCAGTACTTC. The J gene is TRBJ2-5, the V gene TRBV7-2; D unresolved. Germline-derived CDR1 and CDR2 are SGHTA and FQGNSA. Deletions cut 6 bases from V and 3 bases from J, with 5 bases between. The CDR3 is 11 amino acids. The full variable domain, with the rest looked up from reference TRBV7-2 and TRBJ2-5, is GAGVSQSPSNKVTEKGKDVELRCDPISGHTALYWYRQSLGQGLEFLIYFQGNSAPDKSGLPSDRFSAERTGGSVSTLTIQRTQQEDSAVYLCASSRKETQYFGPGTRLLVL.

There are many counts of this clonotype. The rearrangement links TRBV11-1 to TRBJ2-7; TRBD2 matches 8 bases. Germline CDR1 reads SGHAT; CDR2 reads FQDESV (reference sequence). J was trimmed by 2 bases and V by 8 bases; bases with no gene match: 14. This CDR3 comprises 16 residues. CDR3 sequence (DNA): TGTGCCAGCTACCTTTATAGTAGCGGGGCAACCTACGAGCAGTACTTC. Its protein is CASYLYSSGATYEQYF.

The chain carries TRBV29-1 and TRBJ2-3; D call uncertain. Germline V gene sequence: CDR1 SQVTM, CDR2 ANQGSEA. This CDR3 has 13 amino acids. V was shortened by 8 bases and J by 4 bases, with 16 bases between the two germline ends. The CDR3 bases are TGCAGCTTAGCCCGCCCAATGTCAGATACGCAGTATTTT. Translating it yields CSLARPMSDTQYF.